Listed below are T cell receptor beta chains from one sample, sequenced in a study of OX40 agonist ivuxolimab in advanced cancers. Method: immunoSEQ multiplex PCR; TCRdb's copy keeps in-frame clones and lacks some. The profile shows tens of thousands of clones, approximately 89% of them singletons. Source: CD4+ or CD8+ T cells sorted from blood, taken in a trial of the OX40 agonist ivuxolimab. Source of these receptors: an adult with an advanced solid tumor such as melanoma, head and neck, liver or kidney cancer. Each CDR3 is given with its conserved first and last residue. The order of the fields is J gene, V gene, D gene, clone size, CDR3 protein, CDR3 DNA. D genes are given only for firm matches. Only some rows state a clone size, as once, few, many or a class for expanded clones.

J gene: TRBJ1-5
V gene: TRBV5-8
D gene: -
clone size: -
CDR3 protein: CASSLQPNQPQHF
CDR3 DNA: TGTGCCAGCAGTTTACAGCCTAATCAGCCCCAGCATTTT

J gene: TRBJ2-7
V gene: TRBV28
D gene: -
clone size: -
CDR3 protein: CASSTSLTYEQYF
CDR3 DNA: TGTGCCAGCAGTACTAGCTTGACCTACGAGCAGTACTTC

J gene: TRBJ2-3
V gene: TRBV28
D gene: TRBD2
clone size: once
CDR3 protein: CASSPRLAGTDTQYF
CDR3 DNA: TGTGCCAGCAGTCCCCGACTAGCGGGCACAGATACGCAGTATTTT

J gene: TRBJ2-3
V gene: TRBV7-9
D gene: -
clone size: -
CDR3 protein: CASSRESHTQYF
CDR3 DNA: TGTGCCAGCAGCAGAGAGAGCCATACGCAGTATTTT

J gene: TRBJ2-2
V gene: TRBV15
D gene: TRBD1
clone size: -
CDR3 protein: CATSDRGTRTGELFF
CDR3 DNA: TGTGCCACCAGCGACAGGGGGACTCGTACCGGGGAGCTGTTTTTT

J gene: TRBJ2-5
V gene: TRBV12-5
D gene: TRBD1
clone size: -
CDR3 protein: CASGLVYPGGTQYF
CDR3 DNA: TGTGCTAGTGGTTTGGTATATCCAGGGGGGACCCAGTACTTC

J gene: TRBJ2-1
V gene: TRBV28
D gene: -
clone size: -
CDR3 protein: CASINGGGYNEQFF
CDR3 DNA: TGTGCCAGCATTAATGGGGGTGGTTACAATGAGCAGTTCTTC

J gene: TRBJ2-1
V gene: TRBV27
D gene: TRBD2
clone size: -
CDR3 protein: CASSLRPPGLAGGLSSYNEQFF
CDR3 DNA: TGTGCCAGCAGTTTACGTCCGCCGGGACTAGCGGGAGGCCTTAGCTCCTACAATGAGCAGTTCTTC

J gene: TRBJ2-5
V gene: TRBV6-1
D gene: -
clone size: -
CDR3 protein: CASCWDARETQYF
CDR3 DNA: TGTGCCAGCTGTTGGGATGCGCGTGAGACCCAGTACTTC

J gene: TRBJ2-3
V gene: TRBV9
D gene: -
clone size: -
CDR3 protein: CASSPGVLGGTDTQYF
CDR3 DNA: TGTGCCAGCAGCCCCGGGGTGTTGGGAGGCACAGATACGCAGTATTTT

J gene: TRBJ2-3
V gene: TRBV15
D gene: -
clone size: -
CDR3 protein: CATSRGFGTDTQYF
CDR3 DNA: TGTGCCACCAGCAGGGGGTTTGGGACAGATACGCAGTATTTT

J gene: TRBJ1-6
V gene: TRBV6-1
D gene: -
clone size: -
CDR3 protein: CASSEVSKGSPLHF
CDR3 DNA: TGTGCCAGCAGTGAAGTGAGTAAGGGGTCACCCCTCCACTTT

J gene: TRBJ1-6
V gene: TRBV7-2
D gene: -
clone size: -
CDR3 protein: CASSSSGLGAPLHF
CDR3 DNA: TGTGCCAGCAGCTCATCAGGGCTCGGGGCACCCCTCCACTTT

J gene: TRBJ2-7
V gene: TRBV7-9
D gene: -
clone size: -
CDR3 protein: CASSPFAWADEQYF
CDR3 DNA: TGTGCCAGCAGCCCGTTCGCATGGGCTGACGAGCAGTACTTC

J gene: TRBJ2-1
V gene: TRBV29-1
D gene: -
clone size: -
CDR3 protein: CSVVLAVSYNEQFF
CDR3 DNA: TGCAGCGTTGTGTTAGCGGTCTCCTACAATGAACAGTTCTTC

J gene: TRBJ2-2
V gene: TRBV21-1
D gene: -
clone size: -
CDR3 protein: CASHKLNTGELFF
CDR3 DNA: TGTGCCAGCCACAAATTGAACACCGGGGAGCTGTTTTTT

J gene: TRBJ1-2
V gene: TRBV28
D gene: -
clone size: -
CDR3 protein: CASSFRAGSGYTF
CDR3 DNA: TGTGCCAGCAGTTTCAGGGCAGGGTCTGGCTACACCTTC

J gene: TRBJ1-5
V gene: TRBV4-2
D gene: -
clone size: -
CDR3 protein: CASSQDMFRGSLSNQPQHF
CDR3 DNA: TGTGCCAGCAGCCAAGATATGTTTCGGGGAAGTTTGAGCAATCAGCCCCAGCATTTT

J gene: TRBJ1-6
V gene: TRBV30
D gene: -
clone size: few
CDR3 protein: CAWTSSGGARYNSPLHF
CDR3 DNA: TGTGCCTGGACTTCCTCGGGGGGAGCCCGTTATAATTCACCCCTCCACTTT

J gene: TRBJ1-1
V gene: TRBV9
D gene: -
clone size: -
CDR3 protein: CASSVDLGTEAFF
CDR3 DNA: TGTGCCAGCAGCGTAGACCTGGGGACTGAAGCTTTCTTT

J gene: TRBJ1-2
V gene: TRBV28
D gene: TRBD1
clone size: -
CDR3 protein: CASAGTDYGYTF
CDR3 DNA: TGTGCCAGCGCTGGGACAGACTATGGCTACACCTTC

J gene: TRBJ2-1
V gene: TRBV10-3
D gene: TRBD1
clone size: once
CDR3 protein: CAIRPGQVFSNEQFF
CDR3 DNA: TGTGCCATCAGACCGGGACAGGTCTTTTCCAATGAGCAGTTCTTC

J gene: TRBJ2-1
V gene: TRBV19
D gene: -
clone size: -
CDR3 protein: CASRIGSGPGGQFF
CDR3 DNA: TGTGCCAGTAGAATAGGGTCGGGCCCCGGTGGGCAGTTCTTC

J gene: TRBJ2-1
V gene: TRBV23-1
D gene: TRBD2
clone size: -
CDR3 protein: CASTRSGTSGPCKNEQFF
CDR3 DNA: TGCGCCAGCACCCGCTCCGGGACTAGCGGCCCTTGTAAGAATGAGCAGTTCTTC

J gene: TRBJ2-2
V gene: TRBV18
D gene: TRBD2
clone size: -
CDR3 protein: CASSPLTSGNTGELFF
CDR3 DNA: TGTGCCAGCTCACCACTCACTAGCGGAAACACCGGGGAGCTGTTTTTT

J gene: TRBJ1-1
V gene: TRBV19
D gene: -
clone size: -
CDR3 protein: CASSNSRGNTEAFF
CDR3 DNA: TGTGCCAGTAGTAATTCCAGAGGGAACACTGAAGCTTTCTTT

J gene: TRBJ2-2
V gene: TRBV5-1
D gene: -
clone size: -
CDR3 protein: CASSFTPLGGELFF
CDR3 DNA: TGCGCCAGCAGCTTTACACCGCTCGGCGGGGAGCTGTTTTTT

J gene: TRBJ1-2
V gene: TRBV30
D gene: TRBD1
clone size: -
CDR3 protein: CAWSHRQGPYGYTF
CDR3 DNA: TGTGCCTGGAGTCACCGACAGGGACCCTATGGCTACACCTTC

J gene: TRBJ1-1
V gene: TRBV18
D gene: -
clone size: -
CDR3 protein: CASSQGRDTEAFF
CDR3 DNA: TGTGCCAGCTCACAAGGCCGGGACACTGAAGCTTTCTTT

J gene: TRBJ2-2
V gene: TRBV19
D gene: -
clone size: -
CDR3 protein: CASSIQNTGELFF
CDR3 DNA: TGTGCCAGTAGTATTCAGAACACCGGGGAGCTGTTTTTT

J gene: TRBJ2-7
V gene: TRBV5-6
D gene: TRBD2
clone size: -
CDR3 protein: CASLPRLAGKYEQYF
CDR3 DNA: TGTGCCAGCCTCCCTCGACTAGCGGGGAAGTACGAGCAGTACTTC

J gene: TRBJ2-7
V gene: TRBV13
D gene: TRBD1
clone size: once
CDR3 protein: CASSLGRDSYEQYF
CDR3 DNA: TGTGCCAGCAGCTTAGGCCGGGACAGCTACGAGCAGTACTTC

J gene: TRBJ2-7
V gene: TRBV11-3
D gene: TRBD2
clone size: -
CDR3 protein: CASSLDPSGSYEQYF
CDR3 DNA: TGTGCCAGCAGCTTAGATCCTAGCGGGAGTTACGAGCAGTACTTC

J gene: TRBJ2-2
V gene: TRBV19
D gene: TRBD1
clone size: -
CDR3 protein: CASKGQGLTNTGELFF
CDR3 DNA: TGTGCCAGTAAAGGACAGGGTCTCACGAACACCGGGGAGCTGTTTTTT

J gene: TRBJ2-2
V gene: TRBV6-5
D gene: -
clone size: -
CDR3 protein: CASRQSLNTGELFF
CDR3 DNA: TGTGCCAGTAGACAGTCACTGAACACCGGGGAGCTGTTTTTT

J gene: TRBJ2-7
V gene: TRBV6-5
D gene: TRBD2
clone size: once
CDR3 protein: CASSSSGRNYEQYF
CDR3 DNA: TGTGCCAGCAGCTCCAGCGGGAGAAACTACGAGCAGTACTTC

J gene: TRBJ2-3
V gene: TRBV19
D gene: TRBD2
clone size: -
CDR3 protein: CASRGPGLARGRTQYF
CDR3 DNA: TGTGCCAGTAGAGGACCGGGACTAGCGAGGGGCCGGACGCAGTATTTT

J gene: TRBJ2-7
V gene: TRBV11-2
D gene: TRBD1
clone size: -
CDR3 protein: CASSLLTGGNSYEQYF
CDR3 DNA: TGTGCCAGCAGCTTACTGACAGGGGGCAATTCCTACGAGCAGTACTTC

J gene: TRBJ1-5
V gene: TRBV6-1
D gene: -
clone size: -
CDR3 protein: CASKNLQGSQPQHF
CDR3 DNA: TGTGCCAGCAAAAACCTCCAAGGGAGTCAGCCCCAGCATTTT

J gene: TRBJ2-6
V gene: TRBV7-8
D gene: -
clone size: -
CDR3 protein: CASSWDLSGANVLTF
CDR3 DNA: TGTGCCAGCAGTTGGGATCTCTCTGGGGCCAACGTCCTGACTTTC

J gene: TRBJ1-1
V gene: TRBV30
D gene: -
clone size: -
CDR3 protein: CAWSATVNTEAFF
CDR3 DNA: TGTGCCTGGAGTGCCACAGTGAACACTGAAGCTTTCTTT

J gene: TRBJ2-2
V gene: TRBV7-9
D gene: -
clone size: few
CDR3 protein: CASSLGQITGELFF
CDR3 DNA: TGTGCCAGCAGCTTAGGACAGATCACCGGGGAGCTGTTTTTT

J gene: TRBJ1-1
V gene: TRBV5-1
D gene: TRBD1
clone size: -
CDR3 protein: CASSPRTGTKTEAFF
CDR3 DNA: TGCGCCAGCAGCCCAAGGACAGGGACAAAGACTGAAGCTTTCTTT

J gene: TRBJ2-5
V gene: TRBV11-2
D gene: TRBD2
clone size: -
CDR3 protein: CASSLAPAGVAETQYF
CDR3 DNA: TGTGCCAGCAGCTTAGCCCCAGCGGGAGTAGCAGAGACCCAGTACTTC

J gene: TRBJ1-3
V gene: TRBV6-5
D gene: -
clone size: few
CDR3 protein: CASSRGFGNTIYF
CDR3 DNA: TGTGCCAGCAGTCGTGGGTTTGGAAACACCATATATTTT

J gene: TRBJ2-2
V gene: TRBV7-6
D gene: TRBD2
clone size: -
CDR3 protein: CASSLGLAGGPGGELFF
CDR3 DNA: TGTGCCAGCAGCTTGGGTTTAGCGGGAGGGCCTGGAGGGGAGCTGTTTTTT

J gene: TRBJ1-2
V gene: TRBV10-3
D gene: -
clone size: -
CDR3 protein: CAISASKGEANYGYTF
CDR3 DNA: TGTGCCATCAGTGCCAGCAAAGGGGAAGCTAACTATGGCTACACCTTC

J gene: TRBJ2-7
V gene: TRBV6-6
D gene: -
clone size: few
CDR3 protein: CASSLGGPSYF
CDR3 DNA: TGTGCCAGCAGTCTCGGGGGTCCTTCGTACTTC

J gene: TRBJ1-5
V gene: TRBV7-2
D gene: -
clone size: -
CDR3 protein: CASSSRLNQPQHF
CDR3 DNA: TGTGCCAGCAGCTCCCGTCTAAATCAGCCCCAGCATTTT

J gene: TRBJ2-2
V gene: TRBV6-1
D gene: -
clone size: -
CDR3 protein: CASEDRNTGELFF
CDR3 DNA: TGTGCAAGCGAGGACAGAAACACCGGGGAGCTGTTTTTT

J gene: TRBJ2-2
V gene: TRBV11-3
D gene: TRBD2
clone size: -
CDR3 protein: CASSLAGSNTGELFF
CDR3 DNA: TGTGCCAGCAGTCTAGCGGGTTCGAACACCGGGGAGCTGTTTTTT

J gene: TRBJ1-3
V gene: TRBV12-5
D gene: -
clone size: once
CDR3 protein: CASGFWAYSGNTIYF
CDR3 DNA: TGTGCTAGTGGTTTCTGGGCCTACTCTGGAAACACCATATATTTT

J gene: TRBJ2-5
V gene: TRBV19
D gene: -
clone size: -
CDR3 protein: CASTPMVGETQYF
CDR3 DNA: TGTGCCAGTACCCCCATGGTGGGAGAGACCCAGTACTTC